The clone carrying this TCR beta chain was found a few times. Time point specified: newly diagnosed GD, antithyroid drugs for less than 3 months. There was RNA extracted from PBMCs, and the TCR library was made from it. Trimming cost V 6 bases and J 1 base, with 15 bases left between them. CDR3 length equals 15 residues. Germline CDR1 is SNHLY and CDR2 is FYNNEI. The sample comes from a study of regulatory T cells in long-lasting Graves disease. Researchers made TCR beta libraries by using iRepertoire HTBI primers and running Arm-PCR on CDR3 regions. MiXCR, run by TCRdb on the multiplex PCR reads, gives a single entry per CDR3 protein. Among 350,000 to 450,000 distinct CDR3 sequences listed, roughly 17% were seen once. These same data were also listed under a study on T cells in Graves' hyperthyroidism and ophthalmopathy. In that study: Hyperthyroidism patients were newly diagnosed, had disease duration under 2 months, and were aged 18 to 65 years. For ophthalmopathy, model prediction preceded onset by a median about 6 months.

The chain combines TRBV2 with TRBJ1-2; weak D call: TRBD1 (5 bases). The sample consisted of peripheral blood mononuclear cells (PBMCs), taken at new diagnosis, from a patient treated with antithyroid drugs. The clonotype comes from a man aged 40-55 years with Graves disease. The CDR3 coding sequence is TGTGCCAGCAGGGCAAGACAGCCGATTAACTATGGCTACACCTTC. It is translated as CASRARQPINYGYTF. Full variable domain (outside the CDR3, taken from reference TRBV2 and TRBJ1-2): EPEVTQTPSHQVTQMGQEVILRCVPISNHLYFYWYRQILGQKVEFLVSFYNNEISEKSEIFDDQFSVERPDGSNFTLKIRSTKLEDSAMYFCASRARQPINYGYTFGSGTRLTVV.